This T cell receptor beta chain was captured by sequencing in a study of T cell responses to AZD1222 COVID-19 vaccine (dated by TCRdb to about 2021). The study in broad terms: Because spike-specific TCR depth and breadth did not differ between the two schedules, AZD1222 recipients who got a second dose at roughly 4 weeks were pooled with those who got a second dose at roughly 12 weeks. TCR sequencing covered roughly 230 trial participants: some 210 given two doses of AZD1222 and some 25 given two doses of MenACWY control vaccine. Trial participants were enrolled by age into subgroups of 18-55, 56-69 and 70-plus years, and around 150, 29 and 61 TCR-sequenced participants, respectively, were included in these subgroups.

Only one count was recorded for this clone. Its antigen is unknown. Nothing much larger sits one base from this clone, and base qualities are not available. Results the study describes overall, beyond this receptor: No day 14 peak-response samples were available, so repertoires were characterized only after the peak T cell response. Participants were mostly white British, with more females than males. The authors suggested clonal diversity may have been underestimated. Vaccine-associated CD4 TCRs spanned the whole spike protein, with dominant responses in regions 160-218 and 743-854. After two AZD1222 doses, spike-specific TCR breadth and depth were significantly higher than at day 0 and than in MenACWY recipients. Reportedly, close to half of the unique spike-specific TCRs recognized epitopes lying outside the regions that are mutated in the B.1.351 and B.1.1.7 variants. Conclusions about previously exposed vaccinees were limited because only a handful of AZD1222 recipients were SARS-CoV-2 seropositive at baseline. The 56-69-year group was small, and its depth increase did not reach significance, likely because of low power.

At the junction V is shortened by 3 bases and J by 0 bases; bases outside the gene matches: 5. According to the germline V gene, CDR1 reads MGHRA and CDR2 reads YSYEKL. The CDR3 contains 16 residues, cysteine and phenylalanine counted. Only the CDR3 part of the read is kept: 48 bases, read in frame from the first base. The CDR3 regions of human TCRbeta chains were analyzed by immunosequencing. As for the authors' bioinformatics: Repertoire TCRs were checked for matches against a reference library of SARS-CoV-2-specific TCRs that had been generated using the MIRA antigen-specificity platform. Breadth meant the fraction of unique TCRs that were SARS-CoV-2-associated, whereas depth meant the fraction of total T cells that were SARS-CoV-2-associated. Each spike-specific TCR was assigned to its reactive spike region and to a CD4 or CD8 class using the MIRA data. Log10-transformed breadth and depth values were compared by one-way ANOVA with Sidak's multiple comparisons tests. The source is immuneACCESS, and TCRdb retained only in-frame sequences with V and J called. Part of the clones is not carried over; for the studies checked, unresolved V genes explain less than half of this, and the remainder is unexplained. For V, J and clone size, that table is used; D and trimming come from the DNA. A total of some 74,000 clones appear in this sample, 70% to 90% of them only once. The ten largest clones add up to approximately 22% of the sample.

The sample's time point, from its label and the paper: baseline before first vaccination. The vaccinee samples were drawn from two UK trials, COV001 and COV002, one of which was a single-blind randomized controlled phase 2/3 trial testing AZD1222 (ChAdOx1 nCoV-19) in healthy adults. Trial participant PBMC samples were collected at day 0 and day 28 after the second dose for TCRbeta chain sequencing. The chain was built from TRBV4-1 and TRBJ1-3, with 7 central nucleotides matching TRBD1. The receptor comes from an adult in good health. This specimen was peripheral blood, taken on day 0 of AZD1222 vaccination. The CDR3 amino acid sequence is: CASSQFRDSSGNTIYF. The nucleotides are TGCGCCAGCAGCCAGTTCCGGGACAGCTCTGGAAACACCATATATTTT.